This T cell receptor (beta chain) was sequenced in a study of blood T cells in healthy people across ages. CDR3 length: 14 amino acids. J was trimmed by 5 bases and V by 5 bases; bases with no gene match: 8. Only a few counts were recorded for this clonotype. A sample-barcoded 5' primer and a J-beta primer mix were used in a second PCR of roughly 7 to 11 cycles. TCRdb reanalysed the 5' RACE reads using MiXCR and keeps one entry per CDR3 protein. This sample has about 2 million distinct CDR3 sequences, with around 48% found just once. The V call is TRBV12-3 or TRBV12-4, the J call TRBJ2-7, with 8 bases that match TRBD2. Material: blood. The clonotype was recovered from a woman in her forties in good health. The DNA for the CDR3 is TGTGCCAGCAGTCAAATTCGGGGGGGCGACGAGCAGTACTTC. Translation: CASSQIRGGDEQYF.